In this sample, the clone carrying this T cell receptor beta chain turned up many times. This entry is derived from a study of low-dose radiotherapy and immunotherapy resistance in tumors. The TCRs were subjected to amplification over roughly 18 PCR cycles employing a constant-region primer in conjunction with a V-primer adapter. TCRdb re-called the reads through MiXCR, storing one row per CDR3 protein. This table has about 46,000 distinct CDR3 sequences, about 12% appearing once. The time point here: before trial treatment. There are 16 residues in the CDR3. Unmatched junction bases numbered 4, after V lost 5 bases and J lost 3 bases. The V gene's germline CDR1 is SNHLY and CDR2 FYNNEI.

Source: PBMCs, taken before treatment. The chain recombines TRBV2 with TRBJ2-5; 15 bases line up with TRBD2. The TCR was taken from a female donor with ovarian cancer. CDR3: CASSRTSGGVKETQYF. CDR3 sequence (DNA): TGTGCCAGCAGTCGGACTAGCGGGGGGGTTAAAGAGACCCAGTACTTC.